The text below deals with one TCR beta chain. PCR used 60 Vbeta primers and 13 Jbeta primers. Only in-frame clones appear in the TCRdb table, and some are missing; sequencing was by immunoSEQ multiplex PCR. Altogether approximately 140,000 clones are present, about three quarters being singletons, with the ten largest covering around 3%. The sample is drawn from a study of cytomegalovirus exposure and HLA in healthy donors. Losses at the gene ends were 4 bases for V and 7 bases for J; bases not matched to a gene: 10. CDR3 size: 16 residues. CDR1 is MGHRA and CDR2 is YSYEKL in the germline V gene. Among the donors, all were healthy bone marrow donors.

The sequence was collected from a man aged 35 to 55 in good health and CMV-seropositive. Specimen: PBMCs. The genes are TRBV4-1 and TRBJ1-6; 7 positions match TRBD1. The CDR3 here is CASSLQGQVINSPLHF. For the CDR3, the DNA is TGCGCCAGCAGCCTCCAAGGACAGGTCATCAATTCACCCCTCCACTTT.